This T cell receptor beta chain stems from a study of T cell changes during pregnancy in multiple sclerosis. Sequencing used immunoSEQ multiplex PCR; TCRdb keeps in-frame clones, though not all of them. The data contain more than 65,000 clones, 90% to 95% of them singletons. The CDR3 is 16 residues long. Germline-derived CDR1 and CDR2 are SNHLY and FYNNEI. Trimming took off 3 bases at V and 4 bases at J, with 18 bases between the two ends. This sample comprised peripheral blood, obtained in the second trimester of pregnancy. The J gene is TRBJ1-2, the V gene TRBV2, with a weak D call TRBD1 (5 bases). The clonotype comes from a female donor with multiple sclerosis, enrolled in a pregnancy study. The DNA of the CDR3 is TGTGCCAGCAGTGAGTTATTAACAGGTCTCCCCTATGGCTACACCTTC. This translates into CASSELLTGLPYGYTF.